This is a list of T cell receptor beta chains from one sample in a study of Ad26.COV2.S vaccination and SARS-CoV-2 variants. Measured with immunoSEQ multiplex PCR; TCRdb has only the in-frame clones, and not every one. The sample holds about 350,000 clones, about 88% seen once. This specimen was peripheral blood, taken in a trial of Ad26.COV2.S vaccine versus placebo. These receptors came from a person between 18 and 60 years old who received the Ad26.COV2.S COVID-19 vaccine or a placebo. CDR3s include the opening cysteine and the closing phenylalanine or tryptophan. D genes are given only for firm matches. The listing skips clone size in some rows; elsewhere it reads once, few, many or a size class.

D gene	V gene	clone size	J gene	CDR3 protein	CDR3 DNA
NA	TRBV6-6	NA	TRBJ2-7	CASSLRRTGEQYF	TGTGCCAGCAGTCTCCGACGGACGGGGGAGCAGTACTTC
NA	TRBV5-1	NA	TRBJ2-1	CASSWSPGDSYNEQFF	TGCGCCAGCAGCTGGAGTCCGGGGGACTCCTACAATGAGCAGTTCTTC
NA	TRBV5-1	NA	TRBJ2-1	CASSLDRVYNEQFF	TGCGCCAGCAGCTTGGACAGGGTTTACAATGAGCAGTTCTTC
TRBD2	TRBV19	NA	TRBJ2-3	CARPFFSGGVTDTQYF	TGTGCCAGACCTTTTTTTAGCGGGGGAGTCACAGATACGCAGTATTTT
TRBD1	TRBV29-1	NA	TRBJ1-2	CSVEGTDSYGYTF	TGCAGCGTTGAGGGGACAGACTCATATGGCTACACCTTC
NA	TRBV4-3	NA	TRBJ1-2	CASSQEQGLASYGYTF	TGCGCCAGCAGCCAAGAACAGGGTTTGGCATCCTATGGCTACACCTTC
NA	TRBV6-5	NA	TRBJ2-3	CASSSALGTDTQYF	TGTGCCAGCAGTTCCGCTCTGGGGACAGATACGCAGTATTTT
TRBD1	TRBV5-4	once	TRBJ2-5	CASSPDRARETQYF	TGTGCCAGCAGCCCAGACAGGGCTCGAGAGACCCAGTACTTC
TRBD1	TRBV7-9	NA	TRBJ2-2	CASSYRQGTGELFF	TGTGCCAGCAGCTACCGACAGGGGACCGGGGAGCTGTTTTTT
NA	TRBV11-3	NA	TRBJ2-1	CASSSRGSSYNEQFF	TGTGCCAGCAGCTCACGGGGGAGCTCCTACAATGAGCAGTTCTTC
NA	TRBV4-3	NA	TRBJ1-2	CASSQESGKNYGYTF	TGCGCCAGCAGCCAAGAGTCAGGGAAGAACTATGGCTACACCTTC
NA	TRBV4-3	few	TRBJ1-2	CASSARRGDYGYTF	TGCGCCAGCAGCGCGCGTAGGGGAGACTATGGCTACACCTTC
NA	TRBV19	NA	TRBJ1-1	CASSIQGTDTEAFF	TGTGCCAGTAGTATACAGGGTACAGACACTGAAGCTTTCTTT
NA	TRBV5-4	NA	TRBJ2-7	CASSYANRVPYEQYF	TGTGCCAGCAGCTACGCCAACAGGGTGCCCTACGAGCAGTACTTC
NA	TRBV6-2/TRBV6-3	once	TRBJ2-1	CASSYSTALTYNEQFF	TGTGCCAGCAGTTACTCTACAGCCTTAACCTACAATGAGCAGTTCTTC
NA	TRBV6-5	NA	TRBJ1-5	CASSYTTNSQPQHF	TGTGCCAGCAGTTACACGACAAATTCTCAGCCCCAGCATTTT
TRBD1	TRBV7-2	NA	TRBJ1-2	CASSLTLTGGNGYTF	TGTGCCAGCAGCTTGACCCTGACAGGGGGTAATGGCTACACCTTC
TRBD2	TRBV10-3	once	TRBJ2-1	CAISSGLAGNFNEQFF	TGTGCCATCAGTTCTGGACTAGCGGGGAATTTCAATGAGCAGTTCTTC
NA	TRBV2	NA	TRBJ2-2	CASSRLVTNTGELFF	TGTGCCAGCAGTCGACTAGTTACGAACACCGGGGAGCTGTTTTTT
NA	TRBV21-1	NA	TRBJ2-1	CASSKWVSVHHNEQFF	TGTGCCAGCAGCAAATGGGTTAGCGTACACCACAATGAGCAGTTCTTC
TRBD1	TRBV28	NA	TRBJ1-5	CASRDSDQPQHF	TGTGCCAGCCGGGACAGCGATCAGCCCCAGCATTTT
NA	TRBV6-2/TRBV6-3	NA	TRBJ2-5	CASSYLARETQYF	TGTGCCAGCAGTTACCTAGCTCGAGAGACCCAGTACTTC